This T cell receptor (beta chain) derives from a study of CD8 T cells in ankylosing spondylitis. This clonotype has a count of ten or more. TCRdb recomputed calls from the 5' RACE reads with MiXCR, one row per CDR3 protein. Of around 230,000 distinct CDR3 sequences in the sample, approximately 8.4% are singletons; the top ten hold more than 4.5%. The source is a female donor with ankylosing spondylitis or in good health (not recorded which). Sequences were obtained from blood, either unsorted or a sorted T cell fraction (not recorded which).

CDR3 region: CASSLELAVQETQYF. For the CDR3, the DNA is TGCGCCAGCAGCTTGGAACTAGCGGTTCAAGAGACCCAGTACTTC. The V and J genes are TRBV5-1 and TRBJ2-5; 8 bases map to TRBD2. CDR1 is SGHRS and CDR2 is YFSETQ in the germline V gene. The CDR3 is 15 residues long. V lost 0 bases to trimming and J lost 2 bases; unmatched junction nucleotides: 3.